Listed below are T cell receptor beta chains from one sample, sequenced in a study of shared clonotypes between healthy human individuals. Assay used: immunoSEQ multiplex PCR; TCRdb lists only in-frame clones, some missing. This table holds millions of clones, just over 90% found once. The sequencing input was naive CD4+ T cells sorted from blood. Receptor source: a man between 18 and 29 years old in good health. CDR3s include the opening cysteine and the closing phenylalanine or tryptophan. Each record gives: clone size, J gene, V gene, D gene, CDR3 protein, CDR3 DNA. A D gene is named only where the DNA matches it firmly. Part of the rows lack a size; the others show once, few, many or a class for expanded clones.

NA TRBJ1-5 TRBV5-4 TRBD1 CASSPRWQGASNQPQHF TGTGCCAGCAGCCCCCGTTGGCAGGGGGCCAGCAATCAGCCCCAGCATTTT
NA TRBJ2-5 TRBV11-3 NA CASSLGQKETQYF TGTGCCAGCAGCTTAGGACAGAAAGAGACCCAGTACTTC
NA TRBJ1-1 TRBV7-2 NA CASSSDTGRGAFF TGTGCCAGCAGCTCCGACACCGGGCGCGGTGCTTTCTTT
NA TRBJ2-3 TRBV19 NA CASTPGGLKRIDTQYF TGTGCCAGTACCCCAGGGGGACTAAAGAGAATAGATACGCAGTATTTT
NA TRBJ1-2 TRBV6-5 NA CASAGGPNYGYTF TGTGCCAGCGCAGGAGGCCCGAACTATGGCTACACCTTC
NA TRBJ1-5 TRBV28 NA CASSRDQQGVNQPQHF TGTGCCAGCAGCCGTGATCAACAGGGAGTGAATCAGCCCCAGCATTTT
NA TRBJ2-3 TRBV5-4 NA CASSLKVPVADTQYF TGTGCCAGCAGCTTGAAAGTCCCTGTGGCGGATACGCAGTATTTT
NA TRBJ2-5 TRBV30 NA CAWSVRKETQYF TGTGCCTGGAGTGTACGCAAAGAGACCCAGTACTTC
NA TRBJ2-5 TRBV18 TRBD2 CASSPLPGLAGETQYF TGTGCCAGCTCACCACTTCCCGGACTAGCGGGAGAGACCCAGTACTTC
NA TRBJ2-1 TRBV10-1 NA CASSGPYNEQFF TGCGCCAGCAGTGGGCCCTACAATGAGCAGTTCTTC
NA TRBJ2-3 TRBV5-1 TRBD2 CASSARTSKRSTDTQYF TGCGCCAGCAGCGCGAGGACTAGCAAAAGATCCACAGATACGCAGTATTTT
NA TRBJ2-1 TRBV4-1 TRBD1 CASSQAAGTGAVEQFF TGCGCCAGCAGCCAAGCTGCCGGGACAGGGGCCGTTGAGCAGTTCTTC
once TRBJ2-7 TRBV13 TRBD1 CASSLPGQGPYEQYF TGTGCCAGCAGCTTACCGGGACAGGGCCCTTACGAGCAGTACTTC
NA TRBJ2-2 TRBV5-1 NA CASRPGTQNTGELFF TGCGCCAGCAGACCCGGGACACAGAACACCGGGGAGCTGTTTTTT
once TRBJ2-1 TRBV10-3 NA CAIRGQEGGAYNEQFF TGTGCCATCCGCGGACAGGAAGGGGGGGCCTACAATGAGCAGTTCTTC
NA TRBJ2-7 TRBV7-4 NA CASSHHIAYEQYF TGTGCCAGCAGCCACCATATAGCCTACGAGCAGTACTTC